The rows below give T cell receptor beta chains drawn from one sample of a study of T cell repertoires in cytomegalovirus infection. TCRdb analysed the reads with MiXCR anew, one entry per CDR3 protein. The table lists roughly 200,000 distinct CDR3 sequences, about a sixth of them singletons, with roughly 24% in the top ten. Sequenced: CD8+ T cells from PBMCs. The receptors come from a human donor in good health (CMV status not recorded). Some clones in this sample may be carry-over from other donors' samples. Each CDR3 is given with its conserved first and last residue. D genes are given only for firm matches. Rows may omit the clone size; those that give it use once, few, many or a size class.

J gene,clone size,V gene,D gene,CDR3 protein,CDR3 DNA
TRBJ2-7,few,TRBV7-2,-,CASSLVPGAQEQYF,TGTGCCAGCAGCTTAGTCCCAGGGGCCCAGGAGCAGTACTTC
TRBJ1-1,few,TRBV12-3/TRBV12-4,TRBD1,CASSLLPGGTEAFF,TGTGCCAGCAGTTTATTGCCAGGGGGCACTGAAGCTTTCTTT
TRBJ2-1,few,TRBV28,TRBD2,CASSPGGGTNNEQFF,TGTGCCAGCAGTCCCGGGGGGGGCACAAACAATGAGCAGTTCTTC
TRBJ1-6,many,TRBV7-8,-,CASSLGGTDNSPLHF,TGTGCCAGCAGCTTAGGGGGGACTGATAATTCACCCCTCCACTTT
TRBJ1-2,-,TRBV7-9,-,CASSQAPGAGTF,TGTGCCAGCAGCCAGGCCCCCGGGGCGGGGACCTTC
TRBJ2-5,-,TRBV7-6,TRBD2,CASSTAPDLGREGQETQYF,TGTGCCAGCAGCACCGCCCCAGACTTGGGCAGGGAGGGGCAAGAGACCCAGTACTTC
TRBJ2-7,-,TRBV4-1,TRBD1,CASSQVKGQYHEQYF,TGCGCCAGCAGCCAAGTCAAGGGACAGTACCACGAGCAGTACTTC
TRBJ1-2,-,TRBV7-9,TRBD1,CTSSPYVGQGGYGYTF,TGTACCAGCAGCCCCTACGTCGGACAGGGCGGCTATGGCTACACCTTC
TRBJ1-1,once,TRBV6-2/TRBV6-3,-,CASSYWTPATEAFF,TGTGCCAGCAGTTACTGGACTCCAGCGACTGAAGCTTTCTTT
TRBJ2-1,-,TRBV20-1,TRBD2,CSARDVAGGPYNEQFF,TGCAGTGCTAGAGATGTGGCGGGGGGGCCCTACAATGAGCAGTTCTTC
TRBJ2-7,-,TRBV6-5,TRBD2,CASSILPLSGGDSGEQYF,TGTGCCAGCAGCATTCTGCCCCTTAGCGGGGGGGATTCTGGCGAGCAGTACTTC
TRBJ2-7,-,TRBV6-5,TRBD2,CASSYSMPPSGDTYEQYF,TGTGCCAGCAGTTACTCGATGCCTCCTAGCGGGGATACCTACGAGCAGTACTTC
TRBJ1-5,few,TRBV28,-,CASSPQSSNQPQHF,TGTGCCAGCAGTCCCCAGAGTAGCAATCAGCCCCAGCATTTT
TRBJ2-7,-,TRBV9,-,CASSPGIYEQYF,TGTGCCAGCAGCCCGGGGATCTACGAGCAGTACTTC